Below, 13 T cell receptor beta chains from the same sample are listed, as sequenced in a study of blood T cell repertoires in COVID-19. Profiling relied on immunoSEQ multiplex PCR, and the TCRdb table lists in-frame clones only, not all of them. The sample yields 52,000 or so clones, 84% seen once. Sequenced input: peripheral blood. These receptors were taken from a man between 65 and 85 years old with active COVID-19.

This clone is a singleton in its sample. The chain carries TRBV13 and TRBJ1-1; D is possibly TRBD1 (5 bases). The CDR3 covers 15 residues. CDR1 PRHDT and CDR2 FYEKMQ come from the germline V gene (reference sequence). V shed 11 bases and J shed 5 bases, with 24 bases lying between them. Here the CDR3 DNA reads TGTGCCGGGGGAGGGGTGTGGACGCGGGAGACTGAAGCTTTCTTT. Its protein is CAGGGVWTRETEAFF.

The J gene is TRBJ2-2, the V gene TRBV5-1; 10 nucleotides agree with TRBD2. This CDR3 region has 15 residues. Trimming cost V 3 bases and J 7 bases; bases outside gene matches: 6. CDR1 SGHRS and CDR2 YFSETQ come from the germline V gene. The CDR3 bases are TGCGCCAGCAGCTGGCTAGCGGGAGCTGGCGGGGAGCTGTTTTTT. Translation: CASSWLAGAGGELFF.

The rearrangement uses TRBV9 and TRBJ2-3; the D gene is possibly TRBD1 (5 bases). CDR1 and CDR2 from the germline V gene are SGDLS and YYNGEE. Deletions cut 6 bases from V and 3 bases from J, with 20 bases between. The CDR3 contains 16 residues. The CDR3 coding sequence is TGTGCCAGCACCAAGGGGCAGACGACTGTAACAGATACGCAGTATTTT. Its translation is CASTKGQTTVTDTQYF.

A few counts support this clone. The chain employs TRBV29-1 and TRBJ2-7; 8 bases match TRBD1. In germline, CDR1 is SQVTM, CDR2 ANQGSEA. The CDR3 sequence is 14 residues long. Trimming cost V 7 bases and J 7 bases; bases outside gene matches: 15. CDR3: CSAARQGTLSEQYF. In DNA, the CDR3 is TGCAGCGCCGCCCGACAGGGGACCCTTAGTGAGCAGTACTTC.

CDR3 sequence: CASSLDGGGVAYSTDTQYF. The CDR3 bases are TGTGCCAGCAGCTTAGACGGGGGAGGGGTTGCGTACTCGACAGATACGCAGTATTTT. V usage is TRBV7-2 and J usage is TRBJ2-3, with 7 bases that match TRBD2. Germline-derived CDR1 and CDR2 are SGHTA and FQGNSA. The CDR3 has 19 amino acids. V was pared by 1 base and J by 3 bases, with 16 bases of the junction left unmatched.

A note on this clone: The junction does not match germline at one end; this may be a read error. This chain links TRBV7-2 with TRBJ2-2; 7 bases map to TRBD2. CDR1 and CDR2 (germline): SGHTA, FQGNSA. CDR3 size: 11 residues. In DNA form, the CDR3 reads TGTGCCAGCAGCTTATCGGGGGGGCTGTTTTTT. It is translated as CASSLSGGLFF.

V and J are TRBV14 and TRBJ2-5; TRBD2 aligns across 8 bases. With 1 base clipped from V and 5 bases from J, the junction kept 6 bases outside the gene matches. In germline, CDR1 is SGHDN, CDR2 FVKESK. The CDR3 sequence is 15 residues long. The chain's CDR3 is CASSQGTSIAETQYF. CDR3 coding DNA: TGTGCCAGCAGCCAAGGGACTAGCATCGCCGAGACCCAGTACTTC.

This rearrangement joins TRBV12-3 or TRBV12-4 to TRBJ1-5; D is uncertain. The CDR3 consists of 13 residues. The V end was cut by 2 bases, the J end by 5 bases, with 7 bases between. The CDR3 sequence: CASSLNRYQPQHF. The CDR3 coding sequence is TGTGCCAGCAGTTTAAATCGGTATCAGCCCCAGCATTTT.

This chain links TRBV6-2 or TRBV6-3 with TRBJ2-3, with 13 bases that match TRBD2. The CDR3 is made up of 18 amino acids. CDR1 and CDR2 from the germline V gene are MNHEY and SVGEGT. Germline trimming cut 0 bases from V and 2 bases from J; bases unmatched to any gene: 5. The CDR3 spells CASSYSLTSGRFTDTQYF. The CDR3 DNA sequence: TGTGCCAGCAGTTACTCTTTGACTAGCGGGAGGTTCACAGATACGCAGTATTTT.

DNA of the CDR3: TGTGCCAGCAGCTTGGGACAGGGTGGGTACGGGGGCTACACCTTC. It translates to CASSLGQGGYGGYTF. This chain uses TRBV5-4 with TRBJ1-2, with 7 bases lining up with TRBD1. The germline V gene has CDR1 SGHNT and CDR2 YYREEE (reference sequence). This CDR3 is 15 amino acids long. Trimming removed 0 bases from V and 8 bases from J; junction bases left unmatched: 10.

J is TRBJ1-1 and V is TRBV12-3 or TRBV12-4, with D tentatively TRBD1 (5 bases). Trimming pared 3 bases from V and 7 bases from J, leaving 9 bases between. The CDR3 length is 12 residues. The CDR3 nucleotides are TGTGCCAGCAGTTTCCAGGGACTTGAAGCTTTCTTT. It yields the protein CASSFQGLEAFF.

The chain recombines TRBV6-1 with TRBJ2-1; D unclear. Trimming cost V 3 bases and J 3 bases, with 6 bases left between them. The CDR3 spans 13 residues. CDR1 is MNHNS, CDR2 SASEGT, per germline. This CDR3 is CASSDPGYNEQFF. The CDR3 DNA sequence: TGTGCCAGCAGTGATCCGGGCTACAATGAGCAGTTCTTC.

This clone came up a few times. This chain uses TRBV9 with TRBJ1-1, with TRBD1 matching over 7 bases. Unmatched junction bases numbered 6, after V lost 4 bases and J lost 3 bases. Germline V CDR1 and CDR2: SGDLS, YYNGEE. CDR3 length equals 14 residues. The DNA for the CDR3 is TGTGCCAGCAGCCCCGACAGGGAGGACACTGAAGCTTTCTTT. Translated: CASSPDREDTEAFF.